The clone carrying this T cell receptor (beta chain) was seen only a few times. Antigen unknown. Then a second PCR, running about 7 to 11 cycles, was carried out with a sample-barcoded 5' primer and a J-beta primer mix. TCRdb reprocessed the 5' RACE reads with MiXCR, giving one entry per CDR3 protein. Among hundreds of thousands of distinct CDR3 sequences, less than 25% were seen once, and the ten largest hold 7.5% to 9%. These data originate in a study of blood T cells in healthy people across ages. General study points: It was held that the diversity estimates obtained from one million T cells were underestimates. The study found more naive CD4+ cells and higher diversity in long-lived than aged donors.

Between the trimmed V and J ends, which lost 6 bases and 6 bases, there was a span of 14 bases. The CDR3 is made up of 14 amino acids. These data also formed part of another study, on T cells of mothers and their children.

The V call is TRBV12-3 or TRBV12-4, the J call TRBJ2-2; D tentatively fits TRBD1 or TRBD2 (6 bases each). Sequenced sample: blood. This clonotype originated in a boy under 18 in good health. The CDR3 spells CASRVRRGAGELFF. CDR3 nucleotides: TGTGCCAGCAGAGTTAGGAGGGGGGCCGGGGAGCTGTTTTTT.